Sequencing of this TCR beta chain was carried out in a study of shared clonotypes between healthy human individuals. On the study more broadly: Aged between 18 and 49, the donors were a couple of women and three men.

General study findings and limits: Only a few donors were included, so the genetic and exposure-history diversity represented was limited. In several donors, around 5% of naive CD4 clonotypes appeared in common.

Subsets obtained from CD4+ cells comprised CD45RA+ naive and CD45RA-negative memory cells. V was cut by 2 bases and J by 4 bases, with 11 bases left in between. The CDR3 totals 14 residues. CDR1 and CDR2 (germline): GTSNPN, SVGIG (reference sequence). Assay used: immunoSEQ multiplex PCR; TCRdb lists only in-frame clones, some missing. The profile shows 2,100,000 or so clones, around 95% of them singletons. Note on this clone: Its cognate antigen is unknown.

The specimen was naive CD4+ T cells sorted from blood. Sample subset: CD45RA+ positively selected. The chain has TRBV30 and TRBJ1-4, with D possibly TRBD1 on 6 matching bases. The sequence was collected from a man aged 18-30 years in good health. CDR3 nucleotides: TGTGCCTGGAGTCGGGACACCCTTAATGAAAAACTGTTTTTT. Translation: CAWSRDTLNEKLFF.